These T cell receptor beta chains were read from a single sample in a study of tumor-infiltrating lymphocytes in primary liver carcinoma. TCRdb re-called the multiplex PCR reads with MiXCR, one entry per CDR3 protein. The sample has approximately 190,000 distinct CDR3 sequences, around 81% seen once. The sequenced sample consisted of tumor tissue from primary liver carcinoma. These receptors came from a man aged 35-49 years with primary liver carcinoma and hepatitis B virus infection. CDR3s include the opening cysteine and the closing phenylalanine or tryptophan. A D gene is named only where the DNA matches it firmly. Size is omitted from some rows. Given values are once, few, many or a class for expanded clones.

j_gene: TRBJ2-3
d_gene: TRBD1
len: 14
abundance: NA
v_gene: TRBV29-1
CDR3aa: CSVPGTGASDTQCF
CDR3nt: TGCAGCGTTCCCGGGACAGGGGCGTCTGATACGCAGTGTTTT

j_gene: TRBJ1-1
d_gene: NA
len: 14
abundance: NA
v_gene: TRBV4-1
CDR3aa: CASSQVNSGTETFF
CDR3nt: TGCGCCAGTAGCCAAGTAAACTCGGGCACTGAAACTTTCTTT

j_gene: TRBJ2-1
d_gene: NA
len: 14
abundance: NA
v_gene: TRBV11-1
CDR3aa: CASSLRWGANEQSF
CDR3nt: TGTGCCAGCAGCTTGAGATGGGGAGCCAATGAGCAGTCCTTC

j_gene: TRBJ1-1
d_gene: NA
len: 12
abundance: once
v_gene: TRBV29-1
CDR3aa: CSVITGGIEAFF
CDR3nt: TGCAGCGTGATAACGGGAGGCATTGAAGCTTTCTTT

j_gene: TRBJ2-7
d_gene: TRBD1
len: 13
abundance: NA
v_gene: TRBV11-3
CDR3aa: CASNMGQSYQQYF
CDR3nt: TGTGCCAGCAACATGGGACAGTCCTACCAGCAGTACTTC

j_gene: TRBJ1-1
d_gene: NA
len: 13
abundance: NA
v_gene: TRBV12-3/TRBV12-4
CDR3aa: CASTYSGVAEAFF
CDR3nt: TGTGCCAGCACTTATTCAGGGGTCGCTGAAGCTTTCTTT

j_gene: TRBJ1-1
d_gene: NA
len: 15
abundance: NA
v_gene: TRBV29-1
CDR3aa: CSAAGGWAMDTEVFF
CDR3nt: TGCAGCGCAGCGGGGGGGTGGGCTATGGACACTGAAGTTTTCTTT

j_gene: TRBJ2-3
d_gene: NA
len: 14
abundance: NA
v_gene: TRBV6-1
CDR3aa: CASCEGRSSDTQYF
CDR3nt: TGTGCCAGCTGTGAAGGCAGGAGCTCAGATACGCAGTATTTT

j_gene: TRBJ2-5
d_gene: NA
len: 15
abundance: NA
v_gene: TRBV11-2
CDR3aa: CVSSLTLHDGETLYF
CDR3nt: TGTGTCAGCAGCTTAACCCTCCATGACGGGGAGACCCTGTACTTC

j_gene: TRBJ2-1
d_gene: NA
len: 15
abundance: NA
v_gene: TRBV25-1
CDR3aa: CASSVEDRPIDEQFF
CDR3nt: TGTGCCAGTAGCGTGGAGGACCGCCCAATCGATGAGCAGTTCTTC

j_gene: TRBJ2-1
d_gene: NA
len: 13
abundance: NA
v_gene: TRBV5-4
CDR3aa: CAKSQISANKQFF
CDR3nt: TGTGCCAAGAGCCAGATCTCTGCGAATAAGCAGTTCTTC

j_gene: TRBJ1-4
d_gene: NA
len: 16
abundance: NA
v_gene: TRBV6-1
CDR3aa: CASSEVGQGINEKLLF
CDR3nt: NA

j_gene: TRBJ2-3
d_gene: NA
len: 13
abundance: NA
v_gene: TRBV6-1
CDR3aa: CIITSGYTDTQYF
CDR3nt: TGTATCATCACATCGGGCTACACAGATACGCAGTATTTT

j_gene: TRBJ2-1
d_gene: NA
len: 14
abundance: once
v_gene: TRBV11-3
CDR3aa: CVSSLGVSNSEQLF
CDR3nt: TGTGTCAGCAGCTTAGGCGTCTCGAATAGTGAGCAGTTATTC

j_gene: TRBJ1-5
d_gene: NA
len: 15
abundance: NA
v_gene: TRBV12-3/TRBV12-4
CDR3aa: CASMRGTAISQPQRF
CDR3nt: TGTGCCAGCATGCGGGGCACCGCAATAAGTCAGCCCCAGCGTTTT

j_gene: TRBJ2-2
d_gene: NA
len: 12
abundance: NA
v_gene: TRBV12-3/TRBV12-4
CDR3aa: CASCLIPGELFF
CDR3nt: TGTGCCAGCTGTTTGATCCCCGGGGAGCTGTTTTTT

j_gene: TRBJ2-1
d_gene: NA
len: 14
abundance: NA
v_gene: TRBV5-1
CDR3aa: CASSLGLGVNEQLF
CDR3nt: TGCGCCAGCAGCTTGGGGCTAGGGGTAAATGAGCAGCTCTTC

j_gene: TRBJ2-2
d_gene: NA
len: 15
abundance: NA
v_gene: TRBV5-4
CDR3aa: CPSSSPTQVTGELLF
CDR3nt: TGTCCCAGCAGCTCACCCACCCAGGTCACCGGGGAGCTGCTTTTT

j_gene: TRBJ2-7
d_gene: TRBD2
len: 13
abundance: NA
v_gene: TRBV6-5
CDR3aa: CASIGLVRGELYF
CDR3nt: TGTGCCAGCATCGGACTAGTTAGGGGCGAGCTGTACTTC

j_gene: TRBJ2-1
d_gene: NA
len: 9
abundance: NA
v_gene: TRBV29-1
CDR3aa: CSVGPDGFF
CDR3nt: TGCAGCGTCGGACCGGATGGGTTCTTC

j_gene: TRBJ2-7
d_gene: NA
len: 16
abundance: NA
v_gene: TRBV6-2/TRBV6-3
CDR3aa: CASSSGRSSSSSEQYF
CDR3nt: TGTGCCAGCAGTAGTGGGCGGAGCAGCAGCTCCTCCGAGCAGTACTTC

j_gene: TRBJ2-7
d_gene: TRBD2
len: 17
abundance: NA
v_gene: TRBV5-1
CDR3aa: CASSRTSGRVGSHEQYF
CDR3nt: TGCGCCAGCAGCCGGACTAGCGGGAGGGTAGGGTCACACGAGCAGTACTTC

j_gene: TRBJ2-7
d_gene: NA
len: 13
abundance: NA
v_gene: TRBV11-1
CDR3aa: CASRGKQSYERYF
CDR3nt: TGTGCCAGCAGGGGGAAGCAATCCTACGAGCGGTACTTT

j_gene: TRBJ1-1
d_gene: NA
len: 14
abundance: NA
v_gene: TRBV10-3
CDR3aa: CVIQGGGVSTEAFF
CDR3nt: TGTGTCATTCAAGGGGGAGGAGTGAGCACTGAAGCTTTCTTT

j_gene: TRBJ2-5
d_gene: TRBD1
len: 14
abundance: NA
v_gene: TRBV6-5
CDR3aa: CARSYAGGKEIQYF
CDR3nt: TGTGCCAGAAGCTACGCAGGGGGCAAGGAGATTCAGTACTTC

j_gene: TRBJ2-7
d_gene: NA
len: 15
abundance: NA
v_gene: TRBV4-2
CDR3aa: CASIQERDRPYEQYF
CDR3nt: TGTGCCAGCATCCAAGAAAGGGACCGACCGTATGAGCAGTACTTC

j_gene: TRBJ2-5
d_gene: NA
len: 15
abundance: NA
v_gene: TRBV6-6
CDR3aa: CASSYLGREQETQYF
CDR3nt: TGTGCCAGCAGTTACTTGGGTAGAGAACAAGAGACCCAGTACTTC

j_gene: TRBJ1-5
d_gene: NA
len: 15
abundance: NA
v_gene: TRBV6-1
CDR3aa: CTSRGRVTRNQPQHF
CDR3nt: TGTACCAGCAGGGGCAGGGTGACTCGAAATCAGCCCCAGCATTTT

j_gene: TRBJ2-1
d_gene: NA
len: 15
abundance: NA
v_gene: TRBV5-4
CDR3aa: CASRLDASSYNEQFF
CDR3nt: TGTGCCAGCAGGTTGGATGCCTCCTCCTACAATGAGCAGTTCTTT

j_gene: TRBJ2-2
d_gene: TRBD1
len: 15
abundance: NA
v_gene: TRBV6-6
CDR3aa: CVSSSLTGVSGGLFF
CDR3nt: TGTGTCAGCAGTTCCCTGACAGGGGTTTCCGGGGGGCTGTTTTTT

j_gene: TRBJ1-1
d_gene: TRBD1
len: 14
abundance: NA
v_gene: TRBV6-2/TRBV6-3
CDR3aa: CASRYWQGVAVAFF
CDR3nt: TGTGCCAGCAGATACTGGCAGGGGGTAGCTGTAGCTTTCTTT

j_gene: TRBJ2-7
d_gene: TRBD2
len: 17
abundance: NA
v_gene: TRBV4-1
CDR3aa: CASNQERTSGSTYEQYF
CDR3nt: TGCGCCAGCAACCAAGAAAGGACTAGCGGGAGTACCTACGAGCAGTACTTC

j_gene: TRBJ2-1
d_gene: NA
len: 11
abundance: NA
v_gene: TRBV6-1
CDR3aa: CNSEILNEQFF
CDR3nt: TGTAACAGCGAGATCCTCAATGAGCAGTTCTTC

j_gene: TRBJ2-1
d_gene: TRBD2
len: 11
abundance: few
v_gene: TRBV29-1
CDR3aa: CSGCSGSEQFF
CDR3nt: TGTAGCGGGTGCTCGGGAAGTGAGCAGTTCTTC

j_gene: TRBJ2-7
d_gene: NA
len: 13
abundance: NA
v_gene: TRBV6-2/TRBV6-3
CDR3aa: CASSYEVPYMQYF
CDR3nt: TGTGCCAGCAGTTATGAGGTACCCTATATGCAGTACTTC

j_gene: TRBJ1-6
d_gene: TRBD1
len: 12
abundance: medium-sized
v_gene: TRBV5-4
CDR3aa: CASTGQGSPLHF
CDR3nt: TGTGCCAGCACCGGACAGGGGTCACCCCTCCACTTT

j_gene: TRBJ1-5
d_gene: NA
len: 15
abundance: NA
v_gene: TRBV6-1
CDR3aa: CASNRDPNNNQPQHF
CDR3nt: TGTGCTAGCAATCGGGATCCCAATAACAATCAGCCCCAGCATTTT

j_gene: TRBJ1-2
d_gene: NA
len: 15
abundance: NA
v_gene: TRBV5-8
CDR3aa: CASNPGQSGVYGYTF
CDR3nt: TGTGCTAGCAACCCGGGACAAAGCGGCGTCTATGGCTACACCTTC

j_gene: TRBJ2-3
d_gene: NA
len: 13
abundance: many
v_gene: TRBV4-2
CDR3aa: CASSQDQDSREYF
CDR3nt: TGTGCCAGCAGCCAAGATCAGGACTCGAGGGAGTATTTT

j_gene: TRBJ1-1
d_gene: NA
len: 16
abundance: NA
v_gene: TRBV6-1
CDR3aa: CASRRIRAGTNTEAFF
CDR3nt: TGTGCTAGCAGACGCATTCGGGCAGGGACGAACACTGAAGCTTTCTTT

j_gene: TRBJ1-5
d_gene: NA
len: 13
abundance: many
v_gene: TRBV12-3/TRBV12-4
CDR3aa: CASSLIEDQPQHF
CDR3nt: TGTGCCAGCAGTTTGATAGAAGATCAGCCCCAGCATTTT

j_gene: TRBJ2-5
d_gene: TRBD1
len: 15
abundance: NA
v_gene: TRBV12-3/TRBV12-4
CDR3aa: CVISSGTGDQETQYF
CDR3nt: TGTGTCATCAGTTCCGGGACAGGGGACCAAGAGACCCAGTACTTC

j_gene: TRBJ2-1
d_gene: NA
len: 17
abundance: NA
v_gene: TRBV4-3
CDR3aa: CASSQEAPGAGRYEQFF
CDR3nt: TGCGCCAGCAGCCAAGAAGCACCAGGGGCAGGGCGGTACGAGCAGTTCTTC

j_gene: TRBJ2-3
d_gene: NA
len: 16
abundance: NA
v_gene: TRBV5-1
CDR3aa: CGSSLNGRASTDTQYF
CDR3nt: TGCGGCAGCAGCTTGAATGGCCGTGCTAGCACAGATACACAGTATTTT

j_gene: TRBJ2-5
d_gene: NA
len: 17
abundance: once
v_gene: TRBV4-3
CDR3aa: CARSQAARGRTGETQYF
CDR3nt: TGCGCCAGAAGCCAAGCGGCTAGGGGGAGGACTGGTGAGACACAGTACTTC

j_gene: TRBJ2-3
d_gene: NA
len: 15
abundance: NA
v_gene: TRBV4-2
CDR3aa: CTSNQDEGGADTQYF
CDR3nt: TGTACCAGCAACCAAGACGAAGGGGGTGCAGATACGCAGTATTTT

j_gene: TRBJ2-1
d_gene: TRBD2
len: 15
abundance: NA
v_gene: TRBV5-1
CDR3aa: CASMAGGAPYNEQLF
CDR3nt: TGCGCCAGCATGGCGGGGGGCGCCCCCTACAATGAGCAGTTATTC

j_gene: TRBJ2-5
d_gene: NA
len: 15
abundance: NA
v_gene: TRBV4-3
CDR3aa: CVSSQAVRLTEAQYF
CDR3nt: TGCGTCAGCAGCCAAGCAGTCCGTTTGACTGAGGCCCAGTACTTC

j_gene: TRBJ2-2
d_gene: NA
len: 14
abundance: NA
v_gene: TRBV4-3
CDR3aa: CTSTQDRNTGELFF
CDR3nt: TGCACCAGCACCCAAGATCGGAATACCGGGGAGCTGTTTTTT

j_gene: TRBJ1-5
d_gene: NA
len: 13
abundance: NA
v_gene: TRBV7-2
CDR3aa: CASSFPGAQPQHF
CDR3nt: TGTGCCAGCAGCTTCCCCGGGGCTCAGCCCCAGCATTTT

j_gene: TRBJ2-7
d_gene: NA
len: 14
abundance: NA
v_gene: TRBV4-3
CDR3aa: CASSLKESTYEHYF
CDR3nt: TGCGCCAGCAGCCTCAAGGAGAGCACCTACGAGCACTACTTC

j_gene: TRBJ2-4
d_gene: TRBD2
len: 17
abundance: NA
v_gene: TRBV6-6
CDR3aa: CVSSHGTSGIVKNIQYF
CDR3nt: TGTGTCAGCAGTCATGGGACTAGCGGGATAGTCAAAAACATTCAGTACTTC

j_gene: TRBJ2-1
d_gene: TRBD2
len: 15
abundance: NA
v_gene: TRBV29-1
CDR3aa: CSIGLAGGFYSKQFF
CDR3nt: TGCAGCATTGGACTAGCGGGAGGGTTCTACAGTAAGCAGTTCTTC

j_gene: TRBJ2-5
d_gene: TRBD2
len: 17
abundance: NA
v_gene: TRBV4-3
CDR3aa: CTSNQAASGGTGETQYF
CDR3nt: TGCACCAGCAACCAAGCGGCTAGCGGGGGGACTGGTGAGACCCAGTACTTC

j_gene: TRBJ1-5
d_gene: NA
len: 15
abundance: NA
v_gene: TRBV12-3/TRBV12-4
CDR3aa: CASYPAAQANQPKHF
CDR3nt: TGTGCCAGCTACCCCGCAGCGCAGGCTAACCAGCCCAAGCATTTT

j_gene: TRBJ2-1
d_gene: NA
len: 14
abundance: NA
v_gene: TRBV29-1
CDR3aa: CSAPDGSRVGGQFF
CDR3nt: TGCAGCGCACCGGATGGCAGCCGGGTAGGAGGGCAGTTCTTC

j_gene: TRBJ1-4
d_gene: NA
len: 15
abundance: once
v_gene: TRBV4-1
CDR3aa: CASNLWGAASEKMFF
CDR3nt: TGCGCCAGCAACCTCTGGGGGGCGGCTAGCGAAAAAATGTTTTTT